This paragraph covers one T cell receptor beta chain sequence. This sample was included in a study of blood T cell repertoires in COVID-19. On the study more broadly: The origin of the acute and convalescent COVID-19 samples was the United States, Italy and Spain. The analysed material was cDNA or gDNA that came from T cells, B-cell-depleted T cells, or PBMCs.

Here immunoSEQ multiplex PCR was the method, and the copy in TCRdb shows in-frame clones only, minus some. The sample has tens of thousands of clones; roughly 90% are singletons. Germline V gene sequence: CDR1 SGHTA, CDR2 FQGNSA. The CDR3 spans 14 residues. Between the trimmed V and J ends, which lost 1 base and 5 bases, there was a span of 11 bases. The V call is TRBV7-2, the J call TRBJ1-1; D is unresolved. Sequencing used peripheral blood. This TCR came from a man aged 60 to 75 with acute or convalescent COVID-19. CDR3 in DNA: TGTGCCAGCAGCTTAGATCTAGAATGGACTGAAGCTTTCTTT. Translation: CASSLDLEWTEAFF.